This paragraph covers one T cell receptor beta chain sequence. TCRdb's copy holds only in-frame clones and misses some; the assay was immunoSEQ multiplex PCR. This table holds 700,000 or so clones, 70% to 90% found once. This entry comes from a study of shared T cell receptors in the human thymus. Germline V gives CDR1 SGHDT, CDR2 YYEEEE. The V end was cut by 0 bases, the J end by 0 bases, with 10 bases between. The CDR3 runs to 17 residues. The sample was also linked to a second study, of human thymus T cells. As that study records: It was healthy Finnish infants having corrective surgery for congenital heart defects who were the donors. Thymic repertoires from unrelated individuals overlapped highly, related research reported.

V and J are TRBV5-6 and TRBJ1-6; no reliable D call. The sequencing sample was made of thymocytes. This sequence was found in a girl under three years old with a congenital heart defect. For the CDR3, the DNA is TGTGCCAGCAGCTTGGACAGTCAGAGCTCCTATAATTCACCCCTCCACTTT. It codes for CASSLDSQSSYNSPLHF.